Listed below are T cell receptor beta chains from one sample, sequenced in a study of glioma-infiltrating T cells. From the multiplex PCR reads, TCRdb called clonotypes with MiXCR, one entry per CDR3 protein. The sample carries about 110,000 distinct CDR3 sequences, 20% to 30% recorded once. Sequencing input: glioma tissue, nonneoplastic brain tissue, or PBMCs (not recorded which). These receptors were taken from a human donor with low-grade glioma or glioblastoma, undergoing nonglioma brain surgery, or in good health (not recorded which). Both conserved end residues are part of each CDR3. A D gene is named only where the DNA matches it firmly. Not every row has a clone size; where given, it reads once, few, many or a size class.

TRBV7-9	TRBJ2-1	15	few	-	TGTGCCAGCAGCCTATACCGGGCCGACCGCGGTGAGCAGTTCTTC	CASSLYRADRGEQFF
TRBV20-1	TRBJ1-2	13	many	TRBD1	TGCAGTGCTAGTAGACAGGGGGCTGTTGGCTACACCTTC	CSASRQGAVGYTF
TRBV18	TRBJ2-3	16	many	TRBD2	TGTGCCAGCTCATTGACTAGCGGGCCTAGCACAGATACGCAGTATTTT	CASSLTSGPSTDTQYF
TRBV5-4	TRBJ1-1	19	many	-	TGTGCCAGCAGCTTGGGACTGGGGGGGCGTCGCCTCGCGGGCACTGAAGCTTTCTTT	CASSLGLGGRRLAGTEAFF
TRBV29-1	TRBJ1-1	12	-	-	TGCAGCGTTTTAACCGTGAACACTGAAGCTTTCTTT	CSVLTVNTEAFF
TRBV6-5	TRBJ1-6	15	many	-	TGTGCCAGCAGTTACGTTTTCAGGGATAATTCACCCCTCCACTTT	CASSYVFRDNSPLHF
TRBV5-4	TRBJ2-1	11	many	-	TGTGCCAGCAGCTCCGGGGGCGAGCAGTTCTTC	CASSSGGEQFF
TRBV18	TRBJ2-1	18	-	TRBD2	TGTGCCAGCTCACCTCAACTCCTCGGGACTAGGATCGGCAATGAGCAGCTCTTC	CASSPQLLGTRIGNEQLF
TRBV7-2	TRBJ2-3	15	few	TRBD2	TGTGCCAGCAGCTTAGGTAGCGGGAGGGGGGATACGCAGTATTTT	CASSLGSGRGDTQYF
TRBV5-1	TRBJ2-5	12	-	-	TGCGCCAGCAGCTGGGTAGGGGAGACCCAGTACTTC	CASSWVGETQYF
TRBV29-1	TRBJ2-3	13	once	-	TGCAGCGTTGAACTAGACTCCACAGATACGCAGTATTTT	CSVELDSTDTQYF
TRBV2	TRBJ2-2	16	-	TRBD1	TGTGGCAGCAGCAGACAGGGATTTCCGAACACCGGGGAGCTGTTTTTT	CGSSRQGFPNTGELFF
TRBV7-2	TRBJ2-2	13	-	-	TGTGCCAGCGCCCCGAGGGACACCGGGGAGCTGTTTTTT	CASAPRDTGELFF
TRBV29-1	TRBJ1-1	14	many	TRBD1	TGCAGCGTTGGTTGGGACAGAGTTAACACTGAAGCTTTCTTT	CSVGWDRVNTEAFF
TRBV7-8	TRBJ2-1	13	many	-	TGTGCCAGCAGCTTAAGTAGTGGCGGTGAGCAGTTCTTC	CASSLSSGGEQFF
TRBV19	TRBJ2-5	15	-	-	TGTGCCAGTAGGGGGGGAGGGACAGCGAAAGAGACCCAGTACTTC	CASRGGGTAKETQYF
TRBV9	TRBJ2-3	15	many	-	TGTGCCAGCCCCGGTGATAGCGGATCCTGGGATACGCAGTATTTT	CASPGDSGSWDTQYF
TRBV5-1	TRBJ2-7	13	few	-	TGCGCCAGCCAAATGGACAGCGGCGACGAGCAGTACTTC	CASQMDSGDEQYF
TRBV12-3/TRBV12-4	TRBJ2-7	13	few	TRBD1	TGTGCCAGCAACCCACAGGGGGCGGGCGAGCAGTACTTC	CASNPQGAGEQYF
TRBV19	TRBJ2-7	14	many	TRBD1	TGTGCCAGTAGGTCACAGGGGGCGTCCTACGAGCAGTACTTC	CASRSQGASYEQYF
TRBV20-1	TRBJ1-1	14	many	TRBD1	TGCAGTGCTAGAGTTCCAACAGGGGACACTGAAGCTTTCTTT	CSARVPTGDTEAFF
TRBV29-1	TRBJ2-7	13	-	TRBD1	TGCAGCGGCGGGACAGGGGACTCCTACGAGCAGTACTTC	CSGGTGDSYEQYF
TRBV3-1	TRBJ1-1	14	many	-	TGTGCCAGCAGCCAAGATGCCTTGAACACTGAAGCTTTCTTT	CASSQDALNTEAFF
TRBV18	TRBJ1-4	12	many	-	TGTGCCACGCGTACAACTAATGAAAAACTGTTTTTT	CATRTTNEKLFF
TRBV29-1	TRBJ2-7	17	few	TRBD1	TGCAGCATTTCCCCGGGACAGGGGGCCTTTCACCGGGGCGAGCAGTACTTC	CSISPGQGAFHRGEQYF
TRBV28	TRBJ1-5	21	-	TRBD1	TGTGCCAGCAGCTTCTACATCTTCAGTGCTAGAGGACAGGGAGGTGAGCAGCCCCAGCATTTT	CASSFYIFSARGQGGEQPQHF
TRBV3-1	TRBJ2-1	16	few	TRBD1	TGTGCCAGCAGCCCTTTAACGAGGACAGGGTACAATGAGCAGTTCTTC	CASSPLTRTGYNEQFF
TRBV19	TRBJ1-1	17	many	TRBD1	TGTGCCAGTAGTAGGTGGGGGACAGGGGGCCTGAACACTGAAGCTTTCTTT	CASSRWGTGGLNTEAFF
TRBV5-1	TRBJ1-1	15	-	-	TGCGCCAGCAGCGGGTCGACGTGGGGGGACACTGAAGCTTTCTTT	CASSGSTWGDTEAFF